The clone carrying this T cell receptor beta chain was seen a single time. Sequenced by immunoSEQ multiplex PCR; TCRdb stores in-frame clones only, minus some. The sample lists tens of thousands of clones, around 94% occurring once. These data come from a study of brain T cells in children with intractable seizures. The V end lost 0 bases, the J end lost 5 bases, and 16 bases lay between the germline ends. In germline, CDR1 is SNHLY, CDR2 FYNNEI. CDR3 length equals 17 residues. The chain joins TRBV2 to TRBJ1-4; D uncertain. The TCR sequence derives from a boy between 10 and 17 years old with focal cortical dysplasia and intractable seizures. This material consisted of peripheral blood, taken at surgery. In DNA, the CDR3 is TGTGCCAGCAGTGAAGCAGTATGGGCAGCGGAAAATGAAAAACTGTTTTTT. As protein: CASSEAVWAAENEKLFF.